Shown below are 25 T cell receptor beta chains from a single sample sequenced in a study of T cells in Graves' hyperthyroidism and ophthalmopathy (dated by TCRdb to about 2019). Libraries were made using multiplex PCR. For sequencing, an Illumina HiSeq 2000 was employed. The TCR beta CDR3 regions were amplified from RNA transcripts. For the first round of RT-PCR on the TCR CDR3, the HTBI primer set was used together with the Qiagen OneStep RT-PCR kit. TCRdb reprocessing: public reads trimmed at Q25 with fastp, clones called with MiXCR, in-frame beta chains kept. Records with the same CDR3 protein are collapsed into one entry carrying the most frequent genes and DNA. This sample has 600,000 or so distinct CDR3 sequences in its table, and 15% to 20% of those were observed once. In total, the top ten clones hold less than 4.5% of the sample. Specimen: blood. The receptors originated from a woman in her twenties or thirties with Graves' hyperthyroidism.

The sample holds a few counts of this clonotype. The rearrangement uses TRBV5-1 and TRBJ2-5, with 9 nucleotides matching TRBD2. V was clipped by 1 base and J by 5 bases; unmatched bases: 9. This CDR3 has 16 amino acids. The germline CDR1 and CDR2 sequences are SGHRS and YFSETQ. CDR3 sequence: CASSLRLAEMGETQYF. The DNA of the CDR3 is TGCGCCAGCAGCTTGAGACTAGCGGAGATGGGGGAGACCCAGTACTTC.

The table lists this clonotype with a few counts. This chain links TRBV20-1 with TRBJ2-1, with TRBD2 matching over 9 bases. Trimming removed 0 bases from V and 13 bases from J; junction bases left unmatched: 13. The CDR3 runs to 15 residues. The germline V gene has CDR1 DFQATT and CDR2 SNEGSKA (reference sequence). CDR3 region: CSARDPTSGREGQFF. CDR3 DNA sequence: TGCAGTGCTAGAGATCCAACATCCGGGCGGGAGGGCCAGTTCTTC.

The CDR3 protein is CASSSPRGAPEGFF. Here the CDR3 DNA reads TGTGCCAGCAGTTCCCCCCGAGGGGCTCCGGAAGGGTTCTTC. The rearrangement uses TRBV28 and TRBJ2-1, with D tentatively TRBD1 or TRBD2 (5 bases each). The CDR3 runs to 14 residues. V lost 4 bases and J lost 15, with 22 bases in between. Germline CDR1 reads MDHEN; CDR2 reads SYDVKM.

This chain links TRBV16 with TRBJ2-7, with D possibly matching TRBD1 (6 bases). In germline, CDR1 is KGHSY, CDR2 FQNENV. The ends were cut back, 4 bases at V and 2 bases at J, with 12 bases in the middle. The length of the CDR3 is 14 residues. CDR3 coding DNA: TGTGCCAGCAGCCGAAATGACAGGACCTACGAGCAGTACTTC. It yields the protein CASSRNDRTYEQYF.

This clonotype occurred many times. V usage is TRBV25-1 and J usage is TRBJ1-2; 10 bases match TRBD1. The germline V gene has CDR1 MGHDK and CDR2 SYGVNS. This CDR3 is built from 13 residues. With V trimmed by 8 bases and J by 5 bases, 5 bases remained unmatched. CDR3 protein: CASRRDRGYGYTF. CDR3 DNA: TGTGCCAGCCGCCGGGACAGGGGTTATGGCTACACCTTC.

This clonotype showed up just a few times. CDR3 sequence reads: CASSYSGFYEQYF. The DNA of the CDR3 is TGTGCCAGCAGTTACTCGGGGTTCTACGAGCAGTACTTC. V is TRBV6-2 or TRBV6-3 and J is TRBJ2-7, with D unresolved. Trimming stripped 0 bases from V and 3 bases from J, with 6 bases between. Germline CDR1 and CDR2: MNHEY and SVGEGT. The length of the CDR3 is 13 residues.

This chain joins TRBV28 and TRBJ1-5; D gene ambiguous. The CDR3 is 15 amino acids. Trimming took off 4 bases at V and 4 bases at J, with 14 bases between the two ends. Germline CDR1 is MDHEN and CDR2 is SYDVKM. The CDR3 sequence is CASSSRTGENQPQHF. The CDR3 bases are TGTGCCAGCAGTTCCCGGACTGGTGAGAATCAGCCCCAGCATTTT.

The chain links TRBV20-1 to TRBJ2-5; 7 bases agree with TRBD1. This CDR3 contains 12 residues. From germline, CDR1 is DFQATT and CDR2 SNEGSKA (reference sequence). The J segment lost 4 bases and the V segment lost 6 bases, leaving 5 bases of the junction unmatched. The CDR3 here is CSASRGSETQYF. In DNA form, the CDR3 reads TGCAGTGCGAGCAGGGGGTCAGAGACCCAGTACTTC.

This clonotype was picked up many times. The chain couples TRBV12-3 or TRBV12-4 to TRBJ2-3; D unresolved. Trimming removed 8 bases from V and 0 bases from J, with 18 bases in between. This CDR3 contains 16 residues. The CDR3 region is CASRPGGRASTDTQYF. DNA for the CDR3: TGTGCCAGCCGACCCGGCGGTAGGGCTAGCACAGATACGCAGTATTTT.

This clonotype was counted many times. The chain has TRBV2 and TRBJ1-5; possible D gene TRBD1, 5 bases. Germline V gene data show CDR1 as SNHLY and CDR2 as FYNNEI. There are 17 residues in the CDR3. The V and J ends lost 6 bases and 0 bases respectively, with 18 bases between them. CDR3 protein: CASSGLGVKHSNQPQHF. In DNA, the CDR3 is TGTGCCAGCAGCGGCTTGGGGGTTAAGCATAGCAATCAGCCCCAGCATTTT.

The J gene is TRBJ2-7, the V gene TRBV6-2 or TRBV6-3; D call uncertain. V lost 7 bases and J 0 bases, leaving 10 bases between the germline ends. CDR1 MNHEY and CDR2 SVGEGT come from the germline V gene. The CDR3 totals 13 residues. As DNA, the CDR3 is TGTGCCAGCATTCCGACGTACTCCTACGAGCAGTACTTC. This translates into CASIPTYSYEQYF.

This clonotype appeared many times. V gene TRBV12-3 or TRBV12-4 combines with J gene TRBJ2-2; TRBD2 matches 8 bases. The trim removed 8 bases at V and 3 bases at J, leaving 8 bases unmatched. This CDR3 contains 15 residues. The CDR3 nucleotides are TGTGCCAGCCAGGAAATAGCGGGATACACCGGGGAGCTGTTTTTT. Translating it yields CASQEIAGYTGELFF.

As for this clonotype: A much larger clonotype is one base distant, so this may be a read error. The chain recombines TRBV20-1 with TRBJ2-1; the D call may be TRBD1 or TRBD2 (6 bases each). The J call is in doubt because the DNA end fits TRBJ2-7 better. This CDR3 has 14 residues. Per the germline V gene, CDR1 is DFQATT and CDR2 is SNEGSKA (reference sequence). For the CDR3, the DNA is TGCAGTGGAGTGGACAGTCGGGCGGGGAATGAGCAGTACTTC. Protein: CSGVDSRAGNEQYF.

This clonotype came up a few times. The rearrangement joins TRBV20-1 to TRBJ2-4; 8 bases map to TRBD1. The CDR3 contains 15 residues. Germline CDR1 and CDR2: DFQATT and SNEGSKA (reference sequence). V trimming: 3 bases; J trimming: 3 bases; junction bases outside the gene matches: 7. DNA for the CDR3: TGCAGTGCTAGCACACCAACAGGGGGCAAAAACATTCAGTACTTC. It translates to CSASTPTGGKNIQYF.

V usage is TRBV11-2 and J usage is TRBJ2-3; D gene uncertain. The CDR3 runs to 14 residues. The V gene lost 1 base and the J gene lost 4 bases, with 9 bases spanning the gap. Germline V lookup: CDR1 SGHAT, CDR2 FQNNGV. As DNA, the CDR3 is TGTGCCAGCAGCTTAGTTGCTATCGCAGATACGCAGTATTTT. Its protein is CASSLVAIADTQYF.

This clonotype was seen repeatedly, ten times or more. This chain links TRBV30 with TRBJ2-5, with 9 bases aligning to TRBD2. The V segment lost 8 bases and the J segment 0 bases; nucleotides outside the gene matches: 4. Germline V lookup: CDR1 GTSNPN, CDR2 SVGIG (reference sequence). This CDR3 has 13 amino acids. Here the CDR3 reads CAGTSPNQETQYF. CDR3 in DNA: TGTGCCGGGACTAGCCCCAACCAAGAGACCCAGTACTTC.

This clonotype was counted ten times or more. CDR3 DNA: TGTGCCAGCAGGTTAGGCACCGGGACAGGCGACAATCAGCCCCAGCATTTT. This translates into CASRLGTGTGDNQPQHF. The chain recombines TRBV6-1 with TRBJ1-5, with 8 bases matching TRBD1. Germline V lookup: CDR1 MNHNS, CDR2 SASEGT. The trim removed 6 bases at V and 3 bases at J, leaving 13 bases unmatched. The CDR3 extends over 17 amino acids.

This clonotype was detected a few times. The chain uses TRBV6-1 and TRBJ1-2; D is unclear. CDR3 size: 13 residues. V gave up 5 bases and J gave up 5 bases, with 12 bases separating them. Looked up from germline, CDR1 is MNHNS and CDR2 is SASEGT. In DNA, the CDR3 is TGTGCCAGCAGTTATGGTCTGGATTATGGCTACACCTTC. Translating gives CASSYGLDYGYTF.

In its sample, this clonotype was seen a few times. This rearrangement joins TRBV10-2 to TRBJ1-1; tentative D call: TRBD1 (5 bases). V was trimmed by 7 bases and J by 6 bases, leaving 9 bases between them. CDR1 and CDR2 (germline): WSHSY, SAAADI. CDR3 size: 11 residues. This chain's CDR3 is CASTSGAEAFF. The CDR3 DNA reads TGCGCCAGCACTTCGGGGGCTGAAGCTTTCTTT.

This clonotype was picked up many times. The J gene is TRBJ2-3, the V gene TRBV11-2; TRBD2 is a possible D gene (5 bases). V was cut by 5 bases and J by 0 bases, with 9 bases left in between. CDR3 length: 14 residues. Per the germline V gene, CDR1 is SGHAT and CDR2 is FQNNGV. Here the CDR3 DNA reads TGTGCCAGCAGCCAGCGGAGTAGCACAGATACGCAGTATTTT. Translation gives CASSQRSSTDTQYF.

The chain combines TRBV12-3 or TRBV12-4 with TRBJ2-2; D may be TRBD1 or TRBD2 (5 bases each). The V gene lost 7 bases and the J gene lost 5 bases, with 17 bases spanning the gap. There are 15 residues in the CDR3. CDR3 DNA sequence: TGTGCCAGCATCTTCGCCTTGGGACGAACCGGGGAGCTGTTTTTT. It translates to CASIFALGRTGELFF.

This clonotype was detected many times. The chain is built from TRBV6-1 and TRBJ2-6, with D possibly TRBD1 on 6 matching bases. V lost 8 bases and J lost 5, with 22 bases in between. This CDR3 is built from 17 residues. Germline values: CDR1 MNHNS, CDR2 SASEGT. Here the CDR3 reads CASRSIRQEVRANVLTF. CDR3 nucleotide sequence: TGTGCCAGCCGCTCTATCCGACAGGAGGTTAGGGCCAACGTCCTGACTTTC.

This clonotype has more than one count but fewer than ten. This chain uses TRBV7-2 with TRBJ1-2; 7 nucleotides match TRBD1. With V trimmed by 5 bases and J by 4 bases, 19 bases remained unmatched. The germline V gene has CDR1 SGHTA and CDR2 FQGNSA. The CDR3 extends over 18 amino acids. The CDR3 here is CASSNTGTVTHFFYGYTF. The CDR3 nucleotides are TGTGCCAGCAGCAATACCGGGACAGTAACCCATTTTTTCTATGGCTACACCTTC.

The chain employs TRBV14 and TRBJ1-4, with 10 bases matching TRBD1. Germline V gene data show CDR1 as SGHDN and CDR2 as FVKESK. CDR3 length equals 16 residues. J was trimmed by 8 bases and V by 4 bases; bases with no gene match: 10. CDR3 sequence reads: CASSPYPGTGEEKLFF. As DNA, the CDR3 is TGTGCCAGCAGCCCCTACCCCGGGACAGGGGAAGAAAAACTGTTTTTT.

This chain joins TRBV6-1 and TRBJ1-1; D ambiguous. Germline V lookup: CDR1 MNHNS, CDR2 SASEGT. This CDR3 is 12 amino acids long. The ends were cut back, 7 bases at V and 7 bases at J, with 13 bases in the middle. The CDR3 region has the DNA TGTGCCAGCACCCCGGCCGGGTTTGAAGCTTTCTTT. It is translated as CASTPAGFEAFF.